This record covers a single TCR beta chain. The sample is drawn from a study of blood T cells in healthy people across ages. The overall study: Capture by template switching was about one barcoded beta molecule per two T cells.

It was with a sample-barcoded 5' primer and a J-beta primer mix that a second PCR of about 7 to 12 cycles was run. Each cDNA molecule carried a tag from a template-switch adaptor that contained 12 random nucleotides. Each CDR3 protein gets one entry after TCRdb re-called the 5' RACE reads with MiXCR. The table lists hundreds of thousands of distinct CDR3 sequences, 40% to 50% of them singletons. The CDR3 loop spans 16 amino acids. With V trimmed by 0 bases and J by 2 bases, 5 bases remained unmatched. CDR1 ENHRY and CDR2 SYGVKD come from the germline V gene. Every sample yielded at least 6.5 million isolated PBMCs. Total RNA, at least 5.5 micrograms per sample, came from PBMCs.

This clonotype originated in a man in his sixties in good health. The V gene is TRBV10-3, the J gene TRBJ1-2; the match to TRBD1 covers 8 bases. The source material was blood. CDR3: CAISESKTGVNYGYTF. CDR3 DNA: TGTGCCATCAGTGAGTCGAAGACAGGGGTGAACTATGGCTACACCTTC.